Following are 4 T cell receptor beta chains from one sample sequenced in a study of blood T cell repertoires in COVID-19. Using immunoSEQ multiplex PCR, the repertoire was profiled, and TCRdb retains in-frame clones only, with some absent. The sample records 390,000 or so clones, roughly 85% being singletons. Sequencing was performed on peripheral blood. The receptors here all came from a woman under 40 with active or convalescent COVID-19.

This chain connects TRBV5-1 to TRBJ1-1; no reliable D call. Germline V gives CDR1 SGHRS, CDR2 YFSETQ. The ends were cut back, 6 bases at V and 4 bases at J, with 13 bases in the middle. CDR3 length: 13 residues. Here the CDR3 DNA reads TGCGCCAGCAAGCCGGGGTCAGGCACTGAAGCTTTCTTT. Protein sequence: CASKPGSGTEAFF. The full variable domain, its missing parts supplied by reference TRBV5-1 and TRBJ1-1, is KAGVTQTPRYLIKTRGQQVTLSCSPISGHRSVSWYQQTPGQGLQFLFEYFSETQRNKGNFPGRFSGRQFSNSRSEMNVSTLELGDSALYLCASKPGSGTEAFFGQGTRLTVV.

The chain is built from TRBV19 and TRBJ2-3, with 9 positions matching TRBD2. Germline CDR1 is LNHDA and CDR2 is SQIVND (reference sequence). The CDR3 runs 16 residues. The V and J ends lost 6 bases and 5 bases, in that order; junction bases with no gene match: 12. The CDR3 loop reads CASSTRGGGALDTQYF. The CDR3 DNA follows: TGTGCCAGTAGCACCAGGGGCGGGGGGGCGTTAGATACGCAGTATTTT.

The DNA for the CDR3 is TGTGCCATCGATCCGGGGACTAACACCGGGGAGCTGTTTTTT. Encoded protein: CAIDPGTNTGELFF. The rearrangement uses TRBV10-3 and TRBJ2-2; perhaps TRBD2 as D (6 bases). Per the germline V gene, CDR1 is ENHRY and CDR2 is SYGVKD. V was clipped by 8 bases and J by 2 bases, with 12 bases between them. The CDR3 spans 14 residues.

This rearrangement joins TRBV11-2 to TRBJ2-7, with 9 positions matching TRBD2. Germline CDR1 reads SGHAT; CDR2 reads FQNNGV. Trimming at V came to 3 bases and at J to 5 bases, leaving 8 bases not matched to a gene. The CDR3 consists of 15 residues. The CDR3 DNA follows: TGTGCCAGCAGCTTCCTTAGCGGGAGCTTTGACGAGCAGTACTTC. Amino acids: CASSFLSGSFDEQYF.